This T cell receptor (beta chain) was recorded in a study of T-cell reconstitution after alpha-beta-depleted transplantation in children. Study outcomes and limitations: After transplant, at about two months, alpha-beta T cells were reportedly derived from several hundred expanded graft clones. Surviving recipient T cells and intrathymic progenitors accounted for some patients' high TCRbeta diversity at day 60. T-cell numbers and diversity one year post-transplant derived largely from freshly generated T cells.

This clonotype showed up many times. The antigen remains unidentified. Germline loops: CDR1 SQVTM, CDR2 ANQGSEA. Between the trimmed V and J ends, which lost 4 bases and 13 bases, there was a span of 20 bases. The CDR3 extends over 13 amino acids. Unique molecular identifiers were incorporated when the TCRbeta library was constructed. TCRdb re-analysed the PCR reads in MiXCR, keeping a single row per CDR3 protein. The table shows about 260,000 distinct CDR3 sequences, with roughly 7.7% occurring only once. The TCR comes from a male patient under 18 who had a stem cell transplant for acute lymphoblastic leukemia, so the T cells may come from the graft donor. The J gene is TRBJ2-1, the V gene TRBV29-1, with a tentative D call TRBD2 (7 bases). This specimen was PBMCs, mostly from graft donor cells, taken 180 days after TCRalphabeta/CD19-depleted stem cell transplant. The CDR3: CSVAGASGGLQFF. CDR3 bases: TGCAGCGTTGCAGGGGCTAGCGGAGGCCTTCAGTTCTTC.